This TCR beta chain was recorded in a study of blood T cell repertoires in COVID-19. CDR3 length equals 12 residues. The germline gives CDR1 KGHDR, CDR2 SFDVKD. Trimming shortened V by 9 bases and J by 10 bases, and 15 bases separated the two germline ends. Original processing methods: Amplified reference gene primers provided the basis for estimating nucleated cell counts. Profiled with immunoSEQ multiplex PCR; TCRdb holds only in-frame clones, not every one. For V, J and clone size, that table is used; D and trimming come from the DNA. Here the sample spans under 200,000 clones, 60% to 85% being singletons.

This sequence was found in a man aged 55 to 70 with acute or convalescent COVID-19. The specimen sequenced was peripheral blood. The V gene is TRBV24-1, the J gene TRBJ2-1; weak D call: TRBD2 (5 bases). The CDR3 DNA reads TGTGCCACCGCCCCGGGGTCAGCGGAGCAGTTCTTC. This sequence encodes CATAPGSAEQFF.